This T cell receptor (beta chain) was retrieved from a study of cytomegalovirus exposure and HLA in healthy donors. Study-level points and caveats: V- and J-gene trimming in TCR beta was tied to a missense DCLRE1C variant by an analysis performed later.

Primers: 60 Vbeta forward and 13 Jbeta reverse. Sequencing used immunoSEQ multiplex PCR; TCRdb keeps in-frame clones, though not all of them. The repertoire holds over 150,000 clones, with 75% to 90% as singletons. Notes on this clone: Its antigen is still unknown.

Specimen: PBMCs. The receptor's source is a man over 45 in good health and CMV-seronegative.

DNA for the CDR3: TGTGCCTGGAAGCCGAACACTGAAGCTTTCTTT. Translation: CAWKPNTEAFF. This chain joins TRBV30 and TRBJ1-1; D remains unclear. The length of the CDR3 is 11 residues. CDR1 and CDR2 (germline): GTSNPN, SVGIG (reference sequence). V shed 4 bases and J shed 1 base, with 4 bases lying between them.